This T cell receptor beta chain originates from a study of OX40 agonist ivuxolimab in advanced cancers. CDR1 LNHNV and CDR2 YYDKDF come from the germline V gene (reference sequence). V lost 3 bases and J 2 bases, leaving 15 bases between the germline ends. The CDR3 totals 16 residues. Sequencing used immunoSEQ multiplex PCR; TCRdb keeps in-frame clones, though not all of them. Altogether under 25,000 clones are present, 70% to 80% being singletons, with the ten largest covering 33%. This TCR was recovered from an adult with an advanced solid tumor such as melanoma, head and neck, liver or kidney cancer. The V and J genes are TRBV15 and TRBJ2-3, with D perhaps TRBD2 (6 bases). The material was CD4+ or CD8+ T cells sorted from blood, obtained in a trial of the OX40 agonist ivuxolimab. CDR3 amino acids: CATSSTPAGPTDTQYF. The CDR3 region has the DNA TGTGCCACCAGCAGTACCCCCGCGGGGCCCACAGATACGCAGTATTTT.